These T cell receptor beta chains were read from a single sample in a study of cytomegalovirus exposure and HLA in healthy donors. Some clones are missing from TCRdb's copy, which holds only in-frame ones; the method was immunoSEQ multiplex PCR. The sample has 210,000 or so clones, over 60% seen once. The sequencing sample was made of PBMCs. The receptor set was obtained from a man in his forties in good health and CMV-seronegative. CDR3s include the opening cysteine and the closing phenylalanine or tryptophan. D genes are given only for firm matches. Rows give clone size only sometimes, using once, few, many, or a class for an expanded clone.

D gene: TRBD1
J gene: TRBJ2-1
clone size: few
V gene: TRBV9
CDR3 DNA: TGTGCCAGCAGCGCCATTCCGGGACAGGGGGGCTATGAGCAGTTCTTC
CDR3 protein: CASSAIPGQGGYEQFF

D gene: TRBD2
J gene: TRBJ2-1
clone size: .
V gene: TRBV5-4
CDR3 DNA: TGTGCCAGCAGCTTGGAGGCGGGGGGACTATACAATGAGCAGTTCTTC
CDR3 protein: CASSLEAGGLYNEQFF

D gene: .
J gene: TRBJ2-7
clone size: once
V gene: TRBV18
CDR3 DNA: TGTGCCAGCTCACTCTTCCGCTCCTACGAGCAGTACTTC
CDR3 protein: CASSLFRSYEQYF

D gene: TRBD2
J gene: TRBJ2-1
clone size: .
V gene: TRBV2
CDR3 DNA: TGTGCCAGCAGTGAAGTAGGTAAGGGACTAGCGGACAATGAGCAGTTCTTC
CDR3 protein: CASSEVGKGLADNEQFF

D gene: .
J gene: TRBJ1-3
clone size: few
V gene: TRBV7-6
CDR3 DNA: TGTGCCAGCAGCCCAGGATTGTCATCGCCCTGGGACACCATATATTTT
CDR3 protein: CASSPGLSSPWDTIYF

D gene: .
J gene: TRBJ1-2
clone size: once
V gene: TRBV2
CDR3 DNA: TGTGCCAGCAGTGAATCCTTAATGGACAGTTGGGGCTACACCTTC
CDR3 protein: CASSESLMDSWGYTF

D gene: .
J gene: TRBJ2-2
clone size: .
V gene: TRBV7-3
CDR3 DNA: TGTGCCAGCAGGTACTTGAGTAACACCGGGGAGCTGTTTTTT
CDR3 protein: CASRYLSNTGELFF

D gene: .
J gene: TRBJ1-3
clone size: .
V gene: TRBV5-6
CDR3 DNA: TGTGCCAGCAGCTTGGTTGGCACCGGGGGAAACACCATATATTTT
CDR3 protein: CASSLVGTGGNTIYF

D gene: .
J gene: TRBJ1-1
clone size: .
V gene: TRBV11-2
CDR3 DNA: TGTGCCAGCAGCCCCTCGGACATGAACACTGAAGCTTTCTTT
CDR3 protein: CASSPSDMNTEAFF

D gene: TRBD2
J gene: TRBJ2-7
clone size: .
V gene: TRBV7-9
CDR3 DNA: TGTTCCAGCAGCTTAGAACTAGCGGGGAACTACGAGCAGTACTTC
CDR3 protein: CSSSLELAGNYEQYF

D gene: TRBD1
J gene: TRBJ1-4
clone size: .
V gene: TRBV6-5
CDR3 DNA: TGTGCCAGCAGCAGTCACTTGACAGGGCCAAAACTGTTTTTT
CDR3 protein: CASSSHLTGPKLFF

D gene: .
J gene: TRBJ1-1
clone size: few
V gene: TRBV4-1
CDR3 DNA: TGCGCCAGCAGCCAAGAGGGGGGCACTGAAGCTTTCTTT
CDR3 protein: CASSQEGGTEAFF

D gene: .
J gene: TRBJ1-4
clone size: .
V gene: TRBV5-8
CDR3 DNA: TGTGCCAGCACCATACGGGATAATGAAAAACTGTTTTTT
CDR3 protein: CASTIRDNEKLFF

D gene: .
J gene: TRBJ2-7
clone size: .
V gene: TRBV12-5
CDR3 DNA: TGTGCTAGTGGTTTGAACAGGGCGGACGAGCAGTACTTC
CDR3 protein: CASGLNRADEQYF